The 8 T cell receptor beta chains reported below all come from one sample, sequenced in a study of glioma-infiltrating T cells. TCR alpha and beta CDR3 regions were amplified from RNA using iRepertoire nested multiplex PCR. TCRdb re-derived calls from the multiplex PCR reads in MiXCR, one entry per CDR3 protein. The table includes approximately 120,000 distinct CDR3 sequences, around a quarter detected once. The sequenced sample was glioma tissue, nonneoplastic brain tissue, or PBMCs (not recorded which). These receptors were collected from a human donor with low-grade glioma or glioblastoma, undergoing nonglioma brain surgery, or in good health (not recorded which).

This clonotype was picked up a small number of times. The chain is built from TRBV12-3 or TRBV12-4 and TRBJ2-7; D is uncertain. The CDR3 is made up of 12 amino acids. Trimming stripped 3 bases from V and 7 bases from J, with 10 bases between. The CDR3 region is CASSLAEREQYF. CDR3 DNA: TGTGCCAGCAGTTTGGCAGAAAGGGAGCAGTACTTC.

This clonotype was seen many times. CDR3 coding DNA: TGCGCCAGCAGCCATTCTGACAGGGTGTATCAGCCCCAGCATTTT. Translated: CASSHSDRVYQPQHF. This chain uses TRBV4-1 with TRBJ1-5, with 7 bases identical to TRBD1. With 3 bases clipped from V and 5 bases from J, the junction kept 7 bases outside the gene matches. This CDR3 is built from 15 residues. Germline V gives CDR1 MGHRA, CDR2 YSYEKL.

This clonotype was seen repeatedly, ten times or more. The chain carries TRBV29-1 and TRBJ2-1; maybe TRBD1 (5 bases). Germline-derived CDR1 and CDR2 are SQVTM and ANQGSEA. The V gene lost 1 base and the J gene lost 7 bases, with 17 bases spanning the gap. The CDR3 sequence is 15 residues long. The chain's CDR3 is CSVEGGRATMNEQFF. Written as DNA, the CDR3 is TGCAGCGTTGAAGGTGGCAGGGCGACGATGAATGAGCAGTTCTTC.

This clonotype occurred a few times. The rearrangement joins TRBV7-9 to TRBJ2-2; TRBD1 agrees at 7 bases. Germline V gene data show CDR1 as SEHNR and CDR2 as FQNEAQ (reference sequence). The CDR3 loop spans 17 amino acids. Trimming removed 3 bases from V and 0 bases from J; junction bases left unmatched: 7. CDR3 DNA sequence: TGTGCCAGCAGCTTGTCGGGGACAGTGGCGAACACCGGGGAGCTGTTTTTT. It codes for CASSLSGTVANTGELFF.

The chain uses TRBV20-1 and TRBJ2-1, with 8 bases identical to TRBD2. The CDR3 contains 13 residues. The V and J ends lost 6 bases and 7 bases, in that order; junction bases with no gene match: 8. The germline CDR1 and CDR2 sequences are DFQATT and SNEGSKA (reference sequence). CDR3: CSARASGSNEQFF. CDR3 DNA: TGCAGTGCCCGGGCTAGCGGGTCTAATGAGCAGTTCTTC.

This clonotype was counted ten times or more. The chain joins TRBV19 to TRBJ2-1; D gene unclear. The CDR3 sequence is 13 residues long. The ends were cut back, 8 bases at V and 5 bases at J, with 13 bases in the middle. Looked up from germline, CDR1 is LNHDA and CDR2 is SQIVND (reference sequence). CDR3 coding DNA: TGTGCCAGTGGAAATATAGGGCACAATGAGCAGTTCTTC. It codes for CASGNIGHNEQFF. The whole variable domain, remainder taken from reference TRBV19 and TRBJ2-1, is DGGITQSPKYLFRKEGQNVTLSCEQNLNHDAMYWYRQDPGQGLRLIYYSQIVNDFQKGDIAEGYSVSREKKESFPLTVTSAQKNPTAFYLCASGNIGHNEQFFGPGTRLTVL.

This clonotype was counted ten times or more. The rearrangement joins TRBV29-1 to TRBJ2-1; D gene uncertain. With 3 bases removed from V and 0 bases from J, the gap between germline ends came to 9 bases. The length of the CDR3 is 14 residues. CDR1 and CDR2 (germline): SQVTM, ANQGSEA. The CDR3 DNA follows: TGCAGCGTTGATGGGGATAGCTCCTACAATGAGCAGTTCTTC. It is translated as CSVDGDSSYNEQFF.

The table lists this clonotype with many counts. The genes are TRBV6-2 or TRBV6-3 and TRBJ1-1; D is unresolved. The V gene's germline CDR1 is MNHEY and CDR2 SVGEGT. Between the trimmed V and J ends, which lost 4 bases and 1 base, there was a span of 10 bases. This CDR3 is built from 14 residues. CDR3 in amino acids: CASSLGGPNTEAFF. CDR3 sequence (DNA): TGTGCCAGCAGTTTGGGCGGTCCGAACACTGAAGCTTTCTTT.